This TCR beta chain was observed in a study of cytomegalovirus exposure and HLA in healthy donors. Germline V gene sequence: CDR1 MNHNY, CDR2 SVGAGI (reference sequence). The CDR3 runs to 14 residues. The germline V and J ends were trimmed by 2 bases and 4 bases, with 12 bases remaining between them. The PCR employed 60 Vbeta primers together with 13 Jbeta primers. TCRdb keeps only in-frame clones here, not all; method: immunoSEQ multiplex PCR. The top ten clones hold more than 1% of a sample with about 180,000 clones, roughly 83% of them seen once. As for the donors, each was a healthy bone marrow donor.

The chain joins TRBV6-6 to TRBJ2-7; D perhaps matches TRBD2 (6 bases). The TCR was taken from a boy aged 2-15 years in good health and CMV-seronegative. Specimen: PBMCs. CDR3 in DNA: TGTGCCAGCAGTTACGGAGGGAGTGGGTACGAGCAGTACTTC. The encoded protein is CASSYGGSGYEQYF.